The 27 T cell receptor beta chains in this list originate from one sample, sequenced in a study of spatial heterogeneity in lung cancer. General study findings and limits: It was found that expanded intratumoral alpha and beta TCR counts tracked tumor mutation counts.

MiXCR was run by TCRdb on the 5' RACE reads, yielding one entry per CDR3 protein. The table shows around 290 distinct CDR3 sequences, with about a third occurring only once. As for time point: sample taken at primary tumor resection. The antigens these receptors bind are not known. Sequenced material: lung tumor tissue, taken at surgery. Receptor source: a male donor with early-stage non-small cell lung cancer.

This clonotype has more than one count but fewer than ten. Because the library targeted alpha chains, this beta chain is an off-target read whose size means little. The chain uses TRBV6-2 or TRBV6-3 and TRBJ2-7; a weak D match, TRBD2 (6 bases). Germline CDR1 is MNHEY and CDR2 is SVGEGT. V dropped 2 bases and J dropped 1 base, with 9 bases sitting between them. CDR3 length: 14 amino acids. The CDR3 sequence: CASSYHGGSYEQYF. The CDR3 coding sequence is TGTGCCAGCAGTTACCATGGAGGGTCCTACGAGCAGTACTTC.

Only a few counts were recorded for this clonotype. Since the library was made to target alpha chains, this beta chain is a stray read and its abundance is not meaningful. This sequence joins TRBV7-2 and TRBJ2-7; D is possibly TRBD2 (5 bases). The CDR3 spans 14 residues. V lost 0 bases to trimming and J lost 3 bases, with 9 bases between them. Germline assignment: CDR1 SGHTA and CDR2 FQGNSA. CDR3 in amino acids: CASSLAGSYYEQYF. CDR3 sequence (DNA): TGTGCCAGCAGCTTAGCAGGGAGTTACTACGAGCAGTACTTC.

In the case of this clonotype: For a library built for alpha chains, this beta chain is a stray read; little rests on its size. The CDR3 bases are TGCGCCAGCAGCGAAATGGACAGGGGGGGTTCACCCCTCCACTTT. It encodes CASSEMDRGGSPLHF. V usage is TRBV4-1 and J usage is TRBJ1-6; 10 nucleotides line up with TRBD1. J gave up 9 bases and V 5 bases, and 7 bases lay outside the gene matches. Germline V gene data show CDR1 as MGHRA and CDR2 as YSYEKL. This CDR3 spans 15 amino acids.

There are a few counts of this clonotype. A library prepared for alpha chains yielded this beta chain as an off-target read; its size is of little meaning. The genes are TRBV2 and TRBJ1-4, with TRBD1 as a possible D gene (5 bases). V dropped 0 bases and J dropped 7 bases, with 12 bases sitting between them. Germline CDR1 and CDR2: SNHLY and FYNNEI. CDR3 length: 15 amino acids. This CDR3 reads CASSEALGPGEKLFF. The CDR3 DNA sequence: TGTGCCAGCAGTGAAGCGCTGGGGCCGGGTGAAAAACTGTTTTTT.

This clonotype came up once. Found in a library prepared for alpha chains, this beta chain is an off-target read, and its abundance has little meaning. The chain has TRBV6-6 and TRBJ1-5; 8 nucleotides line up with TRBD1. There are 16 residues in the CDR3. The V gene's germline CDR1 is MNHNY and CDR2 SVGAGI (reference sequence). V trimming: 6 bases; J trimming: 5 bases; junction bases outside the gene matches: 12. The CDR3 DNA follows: TGTGCCAGCAGCTGGTCGCCGACAGGGGAGGATCAGCCCCAGCATTTT. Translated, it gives CASSWSPTGEDQPQHF.

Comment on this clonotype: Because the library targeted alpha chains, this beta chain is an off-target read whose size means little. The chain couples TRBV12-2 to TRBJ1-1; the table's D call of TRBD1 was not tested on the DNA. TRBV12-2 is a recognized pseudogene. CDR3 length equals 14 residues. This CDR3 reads CASRLGAVTTEAFF. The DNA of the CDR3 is TGTGCAAGTCGCTTAGGGGCGGTTACGACTGAAGCTTTCTTT.

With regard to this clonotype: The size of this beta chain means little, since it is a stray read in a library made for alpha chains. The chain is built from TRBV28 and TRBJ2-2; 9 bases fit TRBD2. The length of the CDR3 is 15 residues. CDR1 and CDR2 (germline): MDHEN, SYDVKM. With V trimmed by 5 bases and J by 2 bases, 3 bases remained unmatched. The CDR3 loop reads CASSTTSGNTGELFF. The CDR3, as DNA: TGTGCCAGCAGTACGACTAGCGGTAACACCGGGGAGCTGTTTTTT.

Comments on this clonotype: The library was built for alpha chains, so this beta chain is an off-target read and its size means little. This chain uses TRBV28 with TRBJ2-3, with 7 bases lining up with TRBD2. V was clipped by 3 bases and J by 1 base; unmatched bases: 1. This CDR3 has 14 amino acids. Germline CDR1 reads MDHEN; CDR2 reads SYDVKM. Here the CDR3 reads CASSFLAGTDTQYF. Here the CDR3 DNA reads TGTGCCAGCAGTTTCCTAGCGGGCACAGATACGCAGTATTTT.

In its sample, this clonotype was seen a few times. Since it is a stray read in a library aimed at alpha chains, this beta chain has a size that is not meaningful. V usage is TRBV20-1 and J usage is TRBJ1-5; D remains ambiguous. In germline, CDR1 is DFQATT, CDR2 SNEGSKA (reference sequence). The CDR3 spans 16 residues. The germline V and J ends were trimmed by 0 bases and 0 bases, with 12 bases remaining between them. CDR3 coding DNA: TGCAGTGCTAGAGACCCTCTCCCTTATAGCAATCAGCCCCAGCATTTT. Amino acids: CSARDPLPYSNQPQHF.

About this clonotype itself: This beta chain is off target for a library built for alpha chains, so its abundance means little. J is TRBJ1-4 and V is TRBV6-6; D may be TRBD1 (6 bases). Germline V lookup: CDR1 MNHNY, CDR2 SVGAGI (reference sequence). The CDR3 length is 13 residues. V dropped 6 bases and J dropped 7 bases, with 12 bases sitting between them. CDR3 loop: CASSSRGGEKLFF. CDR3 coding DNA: TGTGCCAGCAGCTCCAGGGGAGGTGAAAAACTGTTTTTT.

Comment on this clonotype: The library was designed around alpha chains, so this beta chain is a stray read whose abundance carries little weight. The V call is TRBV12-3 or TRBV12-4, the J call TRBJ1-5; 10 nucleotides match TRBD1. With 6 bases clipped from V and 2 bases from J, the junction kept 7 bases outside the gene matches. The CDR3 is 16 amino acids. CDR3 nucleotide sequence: TGTGCCAGCAGCCAGACAGGGGGCTCCGGCAATCAGCCCCAGCATTTT. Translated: CASSQTGGSGNQPQHF.

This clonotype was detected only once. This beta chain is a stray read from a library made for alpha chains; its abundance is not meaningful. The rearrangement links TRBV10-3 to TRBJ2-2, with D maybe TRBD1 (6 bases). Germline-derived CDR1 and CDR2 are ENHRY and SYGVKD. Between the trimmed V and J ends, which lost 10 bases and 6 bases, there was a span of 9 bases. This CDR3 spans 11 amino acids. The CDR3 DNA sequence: TGTGCCAGCAGGGGTTCCGGGGAGCTGTTTTTT. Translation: CASRGSGELFF.

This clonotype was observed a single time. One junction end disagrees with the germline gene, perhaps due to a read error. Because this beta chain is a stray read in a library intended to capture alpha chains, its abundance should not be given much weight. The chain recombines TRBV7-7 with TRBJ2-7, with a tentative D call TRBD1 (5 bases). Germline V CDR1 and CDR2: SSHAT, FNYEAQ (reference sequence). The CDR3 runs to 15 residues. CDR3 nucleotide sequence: TGTGCTAGCAGCTTAGGGGCAGGAAATTCGTACGAGCAGTACTTC. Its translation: CASSLGAGNSYEQYF. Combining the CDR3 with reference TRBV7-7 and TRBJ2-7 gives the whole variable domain GAGVSQSPRYKVTKRGQDVTLRCDPISSHATLYWYQQALGQGPEFLTYFNYEAQPDKSGLPSDRFSAERPEGSISTLTIQRTEQRDSAMYRCASSLGAGNSYEQYFGPGTRLTVT.

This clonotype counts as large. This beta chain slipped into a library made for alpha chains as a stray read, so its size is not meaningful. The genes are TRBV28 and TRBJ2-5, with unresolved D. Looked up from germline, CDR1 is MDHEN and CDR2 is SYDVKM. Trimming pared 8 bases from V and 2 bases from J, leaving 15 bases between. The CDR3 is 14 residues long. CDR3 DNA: TGTGCCAGCTCTCTTCCGACGGCACAAGAGACCCAGTACTTC. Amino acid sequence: CASSLPTAQETQYF.

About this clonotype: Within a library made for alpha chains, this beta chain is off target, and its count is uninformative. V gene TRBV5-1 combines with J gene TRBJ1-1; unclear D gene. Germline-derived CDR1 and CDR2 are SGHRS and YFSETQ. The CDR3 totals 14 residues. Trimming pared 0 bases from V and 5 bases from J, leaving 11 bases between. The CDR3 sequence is CASSLAQSITEAFF. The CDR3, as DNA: TGCGCCAGCAGCTTGGCTCAATCCATAACTGAAGCTTTCTTT.

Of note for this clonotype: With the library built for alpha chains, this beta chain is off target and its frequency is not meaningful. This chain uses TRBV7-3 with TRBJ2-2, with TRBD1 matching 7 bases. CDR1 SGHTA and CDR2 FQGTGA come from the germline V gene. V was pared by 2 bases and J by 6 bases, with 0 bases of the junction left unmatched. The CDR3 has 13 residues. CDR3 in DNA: TGTGCCAGCAGCTTACAGGGGGCCGGGGAGCTGTTTTTT. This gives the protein CASSLQGAGELFF.

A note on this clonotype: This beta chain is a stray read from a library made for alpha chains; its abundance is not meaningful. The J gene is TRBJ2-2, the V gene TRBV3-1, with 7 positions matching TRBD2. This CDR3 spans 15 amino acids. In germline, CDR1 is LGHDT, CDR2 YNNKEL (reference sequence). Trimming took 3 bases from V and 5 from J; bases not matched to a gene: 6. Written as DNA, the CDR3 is TGTGCCAGCAGCCAGGGGAGCGGGGATACCGGGGAGCTGTTTTTT. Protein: CASSQGSGDTGELFF.

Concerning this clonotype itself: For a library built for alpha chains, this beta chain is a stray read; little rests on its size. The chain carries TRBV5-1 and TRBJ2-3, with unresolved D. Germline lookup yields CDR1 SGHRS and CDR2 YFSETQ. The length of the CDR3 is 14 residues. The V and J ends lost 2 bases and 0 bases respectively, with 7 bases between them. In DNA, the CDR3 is TGCGCCAGCAGCTTCGCGGACAGCACAGATACGCAGTATTTT. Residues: CASSFADSTDTQYF.

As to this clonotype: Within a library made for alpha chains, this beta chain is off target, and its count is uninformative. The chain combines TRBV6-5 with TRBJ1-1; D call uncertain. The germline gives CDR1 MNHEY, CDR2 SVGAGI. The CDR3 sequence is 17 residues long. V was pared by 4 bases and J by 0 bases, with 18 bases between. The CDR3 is CASSSSRQARLNTEAFF. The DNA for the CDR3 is TGTGCCAGCAGTTCCTCCCGGCAGGCTAGATTGAACACTGAAGCTTTCTTT.

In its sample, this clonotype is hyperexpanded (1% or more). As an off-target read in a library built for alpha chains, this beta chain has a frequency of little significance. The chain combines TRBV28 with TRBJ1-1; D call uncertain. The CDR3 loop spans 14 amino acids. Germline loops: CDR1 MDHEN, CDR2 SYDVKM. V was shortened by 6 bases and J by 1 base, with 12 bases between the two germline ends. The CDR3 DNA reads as TGTGCCAGCAGCCCCGTTCGAACGAACACTGAAGCTTTCTTT. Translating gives CASSPVRTNTEAFF.

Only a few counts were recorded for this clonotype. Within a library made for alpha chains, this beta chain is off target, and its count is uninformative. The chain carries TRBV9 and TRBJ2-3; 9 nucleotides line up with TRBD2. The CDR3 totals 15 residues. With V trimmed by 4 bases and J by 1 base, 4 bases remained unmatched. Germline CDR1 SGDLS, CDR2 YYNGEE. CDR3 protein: CASSLQREGTDTQYF. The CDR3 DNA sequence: TGTGCCAGCAGCCTCCAGCGGGAGGGCACAGATACGCAGTATTTT.

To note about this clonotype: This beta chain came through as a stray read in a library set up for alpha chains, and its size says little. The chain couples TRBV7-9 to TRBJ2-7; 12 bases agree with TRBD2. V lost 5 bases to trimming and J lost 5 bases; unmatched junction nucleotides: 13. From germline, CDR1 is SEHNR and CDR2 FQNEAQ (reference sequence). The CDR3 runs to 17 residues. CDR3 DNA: TGTGCCAGCAGCCCTCAGACTAGCGGGAGTGGGGCCCACGAGCAGTACTTC. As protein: CASSPQTSGSGAHEQYF.

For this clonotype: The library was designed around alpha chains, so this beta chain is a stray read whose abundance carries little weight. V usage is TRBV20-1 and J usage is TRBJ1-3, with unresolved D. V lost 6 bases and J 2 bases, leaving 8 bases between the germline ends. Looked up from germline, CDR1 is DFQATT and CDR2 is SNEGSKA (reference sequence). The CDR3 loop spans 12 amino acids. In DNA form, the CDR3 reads TGCAGTGCCGAGGAGCCTGGAAACACCATATATTTT. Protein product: CSAEEPGNTIYF.

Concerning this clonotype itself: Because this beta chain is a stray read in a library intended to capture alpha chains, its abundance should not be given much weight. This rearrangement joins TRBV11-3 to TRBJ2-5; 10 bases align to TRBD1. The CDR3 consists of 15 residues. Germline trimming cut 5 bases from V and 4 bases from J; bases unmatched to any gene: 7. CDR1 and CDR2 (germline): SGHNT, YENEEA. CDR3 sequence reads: CASSLRQGAIETQYF. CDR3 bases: TGTGCCAGCAGCCTGCGACAGGGGGCTATAGAGACCCAGTACTTC.

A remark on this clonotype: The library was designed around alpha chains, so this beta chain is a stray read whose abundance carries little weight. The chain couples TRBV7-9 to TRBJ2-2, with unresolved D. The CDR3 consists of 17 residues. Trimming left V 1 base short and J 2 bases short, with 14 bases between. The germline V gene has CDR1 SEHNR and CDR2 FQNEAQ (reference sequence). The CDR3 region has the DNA TGTGCCAGCAGCTTAGGTCGATTTGACACCAACACCGGGGAGCTGTTTTTT. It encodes CASSLGRFDTNTGELFF.

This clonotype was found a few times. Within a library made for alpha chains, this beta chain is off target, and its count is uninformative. CDR3 DNA: TGTGCCATCAGTGGGCTGGGAGGGCCTGAGCAGTTCTTC. It encodes CAISGLGGPEQFF. The V and J genes are TRBV10-3 and TRBJ2-1; TRBD2 matches at 7 bases. The CDR3 is 13 residues long. The trim removed 4 bases at V and 9 bases at J, leaving 6 bases unmatched. The V gene's germline CDR1 is ENHRY and CDR2 SYGVKD.

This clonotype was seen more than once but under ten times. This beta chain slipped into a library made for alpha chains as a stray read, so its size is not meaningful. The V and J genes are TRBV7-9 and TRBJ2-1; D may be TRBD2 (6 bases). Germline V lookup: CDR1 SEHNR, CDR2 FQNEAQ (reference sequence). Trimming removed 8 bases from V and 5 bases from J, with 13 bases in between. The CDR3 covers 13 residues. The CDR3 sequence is CASYRPSDNEQFF. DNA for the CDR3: TGTGCCAGCTACAGGCCTAGCGACAATGAGCAGTTCTTC.